The 28 T cell receptor beta chains in this list originate from one sample, sequenced in a study of Tregs in tolerant kidney transplant recipients. Method: immunoSEQ multiplex PCR; TCRdb's copy keeps in-frame clones and lacks some. This table holds roughly 48,000 clones. Specimen: CD4+ T cells from blood, collected before the transplant. These receptors all stem from a human donor who received a combined kidney and bone marrow transplant.

On this clone itself: Read data end 3 residues before the CDR3 end; the end is taken from the germline J gene. V is TRBV30 and J is TRBJ2-7; tentative D call: TRBD2 (6 bases). The V gene's germline CDR1 is GTSNPN and CDR2 SVGIG (reference sequence). Deletions cut 4 bases from V and 3 bases from J, with 19 bases between. This CDR3 contains 15 residues. The CDR3 spells CAWTVGGTLGYEQYF. The CDR3 DNA, read in part, is TGTGCCTGGACCGTCGGCGGGACTTTGGGCTACGAG.

Note on this clone: The DNA ends 3 residues before the CDR3 does, and the rest of the CDR3 is filled in from the germline J gene. J is TRBJ2-7 and V is TRBV5-1; TRBD1 agrees at 8 bases. This CDR3 is built from 15 residues. Germline lookup yields CDR1 SGHRS and CDR2 YFSETQ. V shed 1 base, J shed 4 bases, and the junction held 7 bases outside the gene matches. The CDR3 protein is CASSLFQGAGYEQYF. The part of the CDR3 DNA that was read is TGCGCCAGCAGCTTGTTCCAGGGGGCAGGATACGAG.

Details on this clone: The read ends 3 residues shy of where the CDR3 ends; the end is completed using the germline J gene. This chain links TRBV2 with TRBJ1-4, with 8 bases lining up with TRBD1. The germline gives CDR1 SNHLY, CDR2 FYNNEI. The junction had 5 bases not matched to a gene; V was cut back by 9 bases and J by 5 bases. The CDR3 runs 13 residues. The CDR3 loop is CASRQGINEKLFF. The CDR3 DNA, read in part, is TGTGCCAGTCGACAGGGGATAAATGAAAAA.

About this clone itself: The read ends 3 residues shy of where the CDR3 ends; the end is completed using the germline J gene. The gene calls are TRBV2 and TRBJ1-4; D perhaps matches TRBD1 (5 bases). The V gene lost 2 bases and the J gene lost 3 bases, with 7 bases spanning the gap. The CDR3 spans 14 residues. The V gene's germline CDR1 is SNHLY and CDR2 FYNNEI. The part of the CDR3 DNA that was read is TGTGCCAGCAGTGAAAGACAGTCTAATGAAAAA. It is translated as CASSERQSNEK. The entire CDR3 protein reads CASSERQSNEKLFF. Based on the CDR3 plus reference TRBV2 and TRBJ1-4, the full variable domain is EPEVTQTPSHQVTQMGQEVILRCVPISNHLYFYWYRQILGQKVEFLVSFYNNEISEKSEIFDDQFSVERPDGSNFTLKIRSTKLEDSAMYFCASSERQSNEKLFFGSGTQLSVL.

Concerning this clone: The read ends 3 residues shy of where the CDR3 ends; the end is completed using the germline J gene. The rearrangement uses TRBV20-1 and TRBJ2-7; TRBD2 is a possible D gene (6 bases). Trimming pared 5 bases from V and 5 bases from J, leaving 19 bases between. CDR1 is DFQATT, CDR2 SNEGSKA, per germline (reference sequence). The CDR3 is 14 residues long. CDR3 sequence reads: CSAPRGDGRNEQYF. The covered CDR3 bases are TGCAGTGCTCCTCGGGGTGACGGGAGAAACGAG.

Points on this clone: The read finishes 3 residues shy of the CDR3 end, and the germline J gene is used to complete it. The chain combines TRBV7-9 with TRBJ2-5; no definite D call. V was clipped by 0 bases and J by 7 bases, with 15 bases between them. This CDR3 has 15 residues. Per the germline V gene, CDR1 is SEHNR and CDR2 is FQNEAQ (reference sequence). The DNA read from the CDR3 is TGTGCCAGCAGCTTAGCGAGTAGCCCCGCCGGGACC. Translation: CASSLASSPAGT. The whole CDR3 protein reads CASSLASSPAGTQYF.

About this clone: The CDR3 end lies 3 residues beyond the end of the read and is filled in from the germline J gene. This chain joins TRBV19 and TRBJ2-7, with D perhaps TRBD2 (6 bases). Germline V CDR1 and CDR2: LNHDA, SQIVND (reference sequence). The CDR3 consists of 19 residues. V was pared by 2 bases and J by 4 bases, with 27 bases between. The sequenced CDR3 bases are TGTGCCAGTAGTATACCACGATCCCTAGCGATTCCAACTGGATACGAG. As protein: CASSIPRSLAIPTGYE. The full CDR3 protein reads CASSIPRSLAIPTGYEQYF.

To note about this clone: The read falls 3 residues short of the CDR3 end, and the missing part is taken from the germline J gene. V usage is TRBV7-2 and J usage is TRBJ2-5, with 8 bases identical to TRBD1. In germline, CDR1 is SGHTA, CDR2 FQGNSA. This CDR3 region has 14 residues. The ends lost 4 bases at V and 5 bases at J; junction bases unmatched: 6. CDR3 sequence: CASSSRGRQETQYF. The CDR3 DNA, read in part, is TGTGCCAGCAGCTCCAGGGGGCGGCAGGAGACC.

As for this clone: Coverage ceases 3 residues before the CDR3 finishes, and the germline J gene fills in the end. The chain is built from TRBV5-8 and TRBJ2-6, with D perhaps TRBD1 (6 bases). V dropped 7 bases and J dropped 4 bases, with 15 bases sitting between them. Germline CDR1 SGHTS, CDR2 YDEGEE. CDR3 size: 15 residues. The CDR3 loop is CASGGRGLGANVLTF. CDR3 bases read: TGTGCCAGCGGTGGTAGGGGGTTAGGGGCCAACGTC. The full variable domain, completed using reference TRBV5-8 and TRBJ2-6, is EAGVTQSPTHLIKTRGQQATLRCSPISGHTSVYWYQQALGLGLQFLLWYDEGEERNRGNFPPRFSGRQFPNYSSELNVNALELEDSALYLCASGGRGLGANVLTFGAGSRLTVL.

The CDR3 bases that were read are TGTGCCAGCAGTGAAATGGGACAGTACGGGAACACTGAA. Amino acids: CASSEMGQYGNTE. The whole CDR3 protein reads CASSEMGQYGNTEAFF. This chain links TRBV6-1 with TRBJ1-1; TRBD1 aligns across 7 bases. The read halts 3 residues ahead of the CDR3 end, with the missing end drawn from the germline J gene. Germline-derived CDR1 and CDR2 are MNHNS and SASEGT. The CDR3 has 16 amino acids. V lost 2 bases to trimming and J lost 1 base; unmatched junction nucleotides: 7.

A note on this clone: One end of the junction is discordant with germline, which a read error may explain. From the germline J gene comes the end of the CDR3, since the read stops 3 residues before it. This chain uses TRBV20-1 with TRBJ1-5; perhaps TRBD1 as D (6 bases). The CDR3 consists of 15 residues. Germline CDR1 reads DFQATT; CDR2 reads SNEGSKA (reference sequence). Here the CDR3 reads CSARGGGVRNQPQHF. The DNA read from the CDR3 is TGCAGTGCCAGAGGAGGGGGGGTTCGGAATCAGCCC.

Concerning this clone: The read gets to within 3 residues of the CDR3 end, and the germline J gene fills in the rest. The rearrangement joins TRBV18 to TRBJ2-3; 8 bases line up with TRBD2. The CDR3 loop spans 15 amino acids. V lost 0 bases, J lost 3 bases, and 2 bases stayed unmatched. Germline V gives CDR1 KGHSH, CDR2 LQKENI. The sequenced CDR3 bases are TGTGCCAGCTCACCACCAAGCGGGAGAACAGATACG. Its protein is CASSPPSGRTDT. The entire CDR3 protein reads CASSPPSGRTDTQYF. Based on the CDR3 plus reference TRBV18 and TRBJ2-3, the full variable domain is NAGVMQNPRHLVRRRGQEARLRCSPMKGHSHVYWYRQLPEEGLKFMVYLQKENIIDESGMPKERFSAEFPKEGPSILRIQQVVRGDSAAYFCASSPPSGRTDTQYFGPGTRLTVL.

Note on this clone: The read is 3 residues too short to cover the CDR3 end, so that end is filled in from the germline J gene. The chain uses TRBV7-2 and TRBJ1-1; D unresolved. From germline, CDR1 is SGHTA and CDR2 FQGNSA. The CDR3 spans 13 residues. This CDR3 is CASSLGGMRAAFF. The covered CDR3 bases are TGTGCCAGCAGCTTAGGCGGGATGAGAGCA.

Points on this clone: With the read ending 3 residues before the CDR3 end, the germline J gene is used to fill in that end. The chain couples TRBV2 to TRBJ2-7; 11 bases match TRBD2. Trimming at V came to 7 bases and at J to 5 bases, leaving 13 bases not matched to a gene. CDR1 SNHLY and CDR2 FYNNEI come from the germline V gene. The CDR3 length is 16 residues. The CDR3 loop reads CASTGLAETKRHEQYF. The part of the CDR3 DNA that was read is TGTGCCAGCACGGGACTAGCGGAAACCAAAAGGCACGAG.

A remark on this clone: The CDR3 is cut off 3 residues early in the read; its end comes from the germline J gene. The rearrangement uses TRBV30 and TRBJ2-7; 13 bases line up with TRBD2. Per germline, CDR1 GTSNPN and CDR2 SVGIG (reference sequence). The ends lost 6 bases at V and 6 bases at J; junction bases unmatched: 23. The CDR3 is 19 residues long. The CDR3 here is CACRSGTSGILMPTGEQYF. The DNA read from the CDR3 is TGTGCCTGCCGTTCCGGGACTAGCGGGATTCTGATGCCAACAGGCGAG.

Note on this clone: Read coverage stops 3 residues before the CDR3 terminus; the germline J gene supplies the remainder. The chain uses TRBV7-3 and TRBJ2-3; a possible D gene is TRBD1 (5 bases). CDR1 SGHTA and CDR2 FQGTGA come from the germline V gene. V was trimmed by 0 bases and J by 4 bases, leaving 14 bases between them. This CDR3 has 16 residues. The CDR3 sequence is CASSLTGRAGADTQYF. The part of the CDR3 DNA that was read is TGTGCCAGCAGCTTAACGGGCAGGGCTGGAGCAGATACG.

Details on this clone: The read ends 3 residues before the CDR3 terminus; that terminus is restored from the germline J gene. The chain links TRBV7-3 to TRBJ2-1, with 10 positions matching TRBD1. The V gene end was trimmed by 5 bases and the J gene end by 7 bases; junction bases not matched to a gene: 2. Germline CDR1 reads SGHTA; CDR2 reads FQGTGA. CDR3 length: 13 residues. The CDR3 spells CASSRDRGNEQFF. The DNA read from the CDR3 is TGTGCCAGCAGCCGGGACAGGGGTAATGAG.

Regarding this clone: Coverage ceases 3 residues before the CDR3 finishes, and the germline J gene fills in the end. The V call is TRBV7-6, the J call TRBJ1-4; D is perhaps TRBD1 (6 bases). The germline V gene encodes CDR1 SGHVS and CDR2 FNYEAQ. Trimming left V 5 bases short and J 5 bases short, with 9 bases between. The CDR3 sequence is 13 residues long. This CDR3 reads CASSKGQNEKLFF. The sequenced part of the CDR3 DNA is TGTGCCAGCAGCAAAGGACAGAATGAAAAA.

Worth noting for this clone: The CDR3 is cut off 3 residues early in the read; its end comes from the germline J gene. The chain couples TRBV2 to TRBJ1-1, with D hard to call. Germline CDR1 is SNHLY and CDR2 is FYNNEI. The CDR3 spans 13 residues. V shed 4 bases and J shed 7 bases, with 13 bases lying between them. The CDR3 reads CASSVDWQLEAFF. The CDR3 DNA, read in part, is TGTGCCAGCAGTGTTGACTGGCAACTTGAA.

The DNA read from the CDR3 is TGTGCGGCTAGCGCTAGCACAGATACG. Protein product: CAASASTDT. The full CDR3 is CAASASTDTQYF. The genes are TRBV28 and TRBJ2-3, with a weak D call TRBD2 (6 bases). The missing CDR3 end, 3 residues past where the read stops, is filled in from the germline J gene. CDR3 size: 12 residues. Germline CDR1 is MDHEN and CDR2 is SYDVKM.

Of note for this clone: The sequenced fragment ends 3 residues before the CDR3 boundary, so the rest is inferred from the germline J gene. The chain joins TRBV18 to TRBJ2-5; D unclear. Deletions cut 0 bases from V and 5 bases from J, with 10 bases between. This CDR3 spans 14 amino acids. Per the germline V gene, CDR1 is KGHSH and CDR2 is LQKENI. CDR3 sequence: CASSPPPKGETQYF. The CDR3 DNA, read in part, is TGTGCCAGCTCACCACCCCCTAAGGGCGAGACC.

About this clone itself: Read coverage stops 3 residues before the CDR3 terminus; the germline J gene supplies the remainder. V usage is TRBV6-4 and J usage is TRBJ2-3, with a weak D call TRBD2 (5 bases). The CDR3 spans 13 residues. V shed 2 bases and J shed 5 bases, with 8 bases lying between them. Germline CDR1 MRHNA, CDR2 SNTAGT. CDR3 residues: CASSDRRGDTQYF. The covered CDR3 bases are TGTGCCAGCAGTGACCGACGGGGAGATACG.

Remarks on this clone: The read ends 3 residues early relative to the CDR3; the germline J gene fills the gap. The V call is TRBV7-7, the J call TRBJ2-1; 10 bases fit TRBD1. The CDR3 is made up of 15 amino acids. CDR1 is SSHAT, CDR2 FNYEAQ, per germline (reference sequence). V lost 5 bases to trimming and J lost 3 bases; unmatched junction nucleotides: 4. The CDR3 bases that were read are TGTGCCAGCAGCGCTCGGGACAGGGGCTACAATGAG. It yields the protein CASSARDRGYNE. The whole CDR3 is CASSARDRGYNEQFF.

In the case of this clone: The read comes to an end 3 residues before the CDR3 does, leaving the germline J gene to fill in the end. The chain couples TRBV7-2 to TRBJ1-1, with 7 nucleotides matching TRBD1. The CDR3 covers 13 residues. Germline lookup yields CDR1 SGHTA and CDR2 FQGNSA. After removal of 9 bases from V and 3 bases from J, the junction contained 7 bases not matched to a gene. CDR3 DNA (partial): TGTGCCAGTGGAACCGGGACAGACACTGAA. Its translation is CASGTGTDTE. The full CDR3 protein is CASGTGTDTEAFF.

Points on this clone: Read sequence stops 3 residues before the CDR3 end, and the germline J gene provides the missing end. The chain employs TRBV7-9 and TRBJ2-3, with 11 bases aligning to TRBD1. With 6 bases clipped from V and 5 bases from J, the junction kept 7 bases outside the gene matches. The CDR3 spans 15 residues. Germline V gene data show CDR1 as SEHNR and CDR2 as FQNEAQ (reference sequence). CDR3 sequence: CASSYTGTGGDTQYF. The CDR3 bases that were read are TGTGCCAGCAGTTACACCGGGACAGGGGGAGATACG. The entire variable domain, with the rest obtained from reference TRBV7-9 and TRBJ2-3, is as follows: DTGVSQNPRHKITKRGQNVTFRCDPISEHNRLYWYRQTLGQGPEFLTYFQNEAQLEKSRLLSDRFSAERPKGSFSTLEIQRTEQGDSAMYLCASSYTGTGGDTQYFGPGTRLTVL.

A note on this clone: Mismatch with germline at one junction end may stem from a read error. The sequenced CDR3 bases are TGTGCCAGCAGCCTAGAACAGGACTACGAG. Residues: CASSLEQDYE. The CDR3, in full, reads CASSLEQDYEQYF. This sequence joins TRBV11-3 and TRBJ2-7, with TRBD1 as a possible D gene (5 bases). The read halts 3 residues ahead of the CDR3 end, with the missing end drawn from the germline J gene. Germline CDR1 and CDR2: SGHNT and YENEEA. The length of the CDR3 is 13 residues.

As for this clone: The read terminates 3 residues before the CDR3 end, so the remaining end is supplied by the germline J gene. The V call is TRBV29-1, the J call TRBJ1-3; D might be TRBD1 (5 bases). Trimming removed 4 bases from V and 1 base from J, with 8 bases in between. This CDR3 spans 13 amino acids. Germline V gives CDR1 SQVTM, CDR2 ANQGSEA. CDR3 residues: CSVARASGNTIYF. The CDR3 DNA, read in part, is TGCAGCGTTGCCAGGGCTTCTGGAAACACC.

With respect to this clone: The CDR3 is cut off 3 residues early in the read; its end comes from the germline J gene. The chain carries TRBV4-1 and TRBJ2-2; 7 nucleotides align to TRBD2. CDR1 and CDR2 (germline): MGHRA, YSYEKL. This CDR3 spans 14 amino acids. The V gene end was trimmed by 1 base and the J gene end by 8 bases; junction bases not matched to a gene: 4. CDR3 loop: CASSQGGGFGELFF. CDR3 DNA, as far as it was read: TGCGCCAGCAGCCAAGGGGGGGGATTTGGGGAG.